This T cell receptor beta chain was found in a study of response to subunit inactivated influenza vaccine. Study-level points and caveats: The authors proposed limited new T cell recruitment per seasonal influenza vaccination.

Ten or more counts support this clonotype. Antigen unknown. TCRdb passed the RT-PCR reads through MiXCR, listing each CDR3 protein once. In the table there are roughly 170,000 distinct CDR3 sequences, about 10% of which are singletons. Sequenced here: non-naive T cells sorted from PBMCs, sampled on the day of vaccination. The sequence was obtained from a man aged 50 to 60 who received an inactivated influenza vaccine.

The CDR3 DNA follows: TGTGCCAGCAGCAAAGGGAGGGACTACGAGCAGTACTTC. Translating it yields CASSKGRDYEQYF. The chain joins TRBV6-6 to TRBJ2-7; TRBD2 agrees at 7 bases. V lost 6 bases and J lost 3; bases outside the gene matches: 5. The CDR3 extends over 13 amino acids. The V gene's germline CDR1 is MNHNY and CDR2 SVGAGI (reference sequence).